These 9 T cell receptor beta chains share one sample of origin, sequenced in a study of T cell clonality in common variable immunodeficiency. TCRdb keeps only in-frame clones here, not all; method: immunoSEQ multiplex PCR. Recorded here are tens of thousands of clones, with no singletons, and the ten leading clones hold 2.8%. The material sequenced was peripheral blood mononuclear cells. These receptors were obtained from a person aged 18-70 years in good health.

This clone was seen at least ten times. The DNA ends 3 residues before the CDR3 does, and the rest of the CDR3 is filled in from the germline J gene. The V gene is TRBV12-3 or TRBV12-4, the J gene TRBJ2-1; 13 nucleotides align to TRBD2. J lost 7 bases, V lost 4 bases, and 4 bases had no gene match. This CDR3 has 15 residues. CDR3: CASSSPGLAGNEQFF. The sequenced part of the CDR3 DNA is TGTGCCAGCAGTTCTCCGGGACTAGCGGGAAATGAG.

This clone has ten or more counts. The read ends 3 residues shy of where the CDR3 ends; the end is completed using the germline J gene. This chain joins TRBV7-3 and TRBJ2-2, with 10 nucleotides matching TRBD2. The junction had 11 bases not matched to a gene; V was cut back by 1 base and J by 6 bases. The length of the CDR3 is 18 residues. Germline V gene sequence: CDR1 SGHTA, CDR2 FQGTGA. This chain's CDR3 is CASSLRGLAGAPPGELFF. CDR3 DNA (partial): TGTGCCAGCAGCTTAAGGGGCCTAGCGGGGGCCCCCCCCGGGGAG.

This clone was picked up many times. Partial CDR3 DNA: TGCAGTCAAACCCCTCCTAGCCCGGGACTAGCGGGAGTCGGCAATGAG. Protein: CSQTPPSPGLAGVGNE. The entire CDR3 is CSQTPPSPGLAGVGNEQFF. V usage is TRBV20-1 and J usage is TRBJ2-1; 14 bases are a match to TRBD2. Read data end 3 residues before the CDR3 end; the end is taken from the germline J gene. The CDR3 covers 19 residues. Looked up from germline, CDR1 is DFQATT and CDR2 is SNEGSKA (reference sequence). With V trimmed by 8 bases and J by 6 bases, 21 bases remained unmatched.

This clone was seen at least ten times. The DNA ends 3 residues before the CDR3 does, and the rest of the CDR3 is filled in from the germline J gene. This chain connects TRBV20-1 to TRBJ1-2; 7 nucleotides agree with TRBD1. J lost 2 bases, V lost 0 bases, and 15 bases had no gene match. The CDR3 spans 18 residues. CDR1 is DFQATT and CDR2 is SNEGSKA in the germline V gene (reference sequence). The CDR3 spells CSARDSGGWGLKNYGYTF. CDR3 DNA, as far as it was read: TGCAGTGCTAGAGATTCAGGGGGGTGGGGGCTGAAAAACTATGGC.

This clone was observed at least ten times. The CDR3 end is not reached by the read, which stops 3 residues before it; the germline J gene fills it in. The chain employs TRBV7-3 and TRBJ2-3; D is unclear. From germline, CDR1 is SGHTA and CDR2 FQGTGA. The CDR3 has 13 residues. V was trimmed by 2 bases and J by 4 bases, leaving 7 bases between them. This CDR3 reads CASSLERADTQYF. The CDR3 bases that were read are TGTGCCAGCAGCTTAGAACGCGCAGATACG.

This clone was seen at least ten times. Read sequence stops 3 residues before the CDR3 end, and the germline J gene provides the missing end. The chain joins TRBV19 to TRBJ2-1; D might be TRBD1 (5 bases). V gave up 5 bases and J gave up 8 bases, with 7 bases separating them. CDR3 length: 11 residues. The germline gives CDR1 LNHDA, CDR2 SQIVND (reference sequence). The CDR3 protein is CASSPGYEQFF. Partial CDR3 DNA: TGTGCCAGTAGTCCAGGGTATGAG.

At least ten counts were recorded for this clone. Partial CDR3 DNA: TGTGCCAGCAGCCAAGAGCCCAGGGCTAATGAAAAA. It translates to CASSQEPRANEK. The full CDR3 reads CASSQEPRANEKLFF. The V call is TRBV4-2, the J call TRBJ1-4; tentative D call: TRBD1 (5 bases). The read falls 3 residues short of the CDR3 end, and the missing part is taken from the germline J gene. This CDR3 is 15 amino acids long. Looked up from germline, CDR1 is LGHNA and CDR2 is YNFKEQ. The V gene lost 0 bases and the J gene lost 3 bases, with 8 bases spanning the gap.

There are many counts of this clone. The read stops 3 residues short of the end of the CDR3; the missing end is completed from the germline J gene. This sequence joins TRBV20-1 and TRBJ1-6; possible D gene TRBD1, 5 bases. With 3 bases removed from V and 3 bases from J, the gap between germline ends came to 12 bases. The CDR3 is 15 residues long. From germline, CDR1 is DFQATT and CDR2 SNEGSKA (reference sequence). The CDR3 bases that were read are TGCAGTGCTAGGGCAGGGTTATTCTATAATTCACCC. It translates to CSARAGLFYNSP. The full CDR3 sequence reads CSARAGLFYNSPLHF.

This clone occurred many times. The CDR3 end falls 3 residues outside the read, so it is completed with the germline J gene. This sequence joins TRBV19 and TRBJ2-3; 9 bases map to TRBD2. The ends lost 8 bases at V and 4 bases at J; junction bases unmatched: 4. This CDR3 region has 13 residues. Germline CDR1 reads LNHDA; CDR2 reads SQIVND (reference sequence). CDR3: CASAGGPADTQYF. The CDR3 DNA, read in part, is TGTGCCAGTGCGGGAGGGCCGGCAGATACG.